Below, 31 T cell receptor beta chains from the same sample are listed, as sequenced in a study of identical twins. TCRdb analysed the 5' RACE reads with MiXCR anew, one entry per CDR3 protein. The sample includes fewer than 800,000 distinct CDR3 sequences, roughly 7.1% of them seen just once. The data also belong to a second study, concerning yellow fever vaccine responses in identical twins.

Sample: PBMCs. The origin of the receptors is a woman aged 18 to 35 in good health.

This clonotype was counted many times. J is TRBJ2-1 and V is TRBV18; 11 bases align to TRBD2. Unmatched junction bases numbered 4, after V lost 3 bases and J lost 3 bases. Looked up from germline, CDR1 is KGHSH and CDR2 is LQKENI. CDR3 length: 16 residues. The CDR3 bases are TGTGCCAGCTCACCGCCGGGACTAGCGGTCTACAATGAGCAGTTCTTC. Protein sequence: CASSPPGLAVYNEQFF.

J is TRBJ2-7 and V is TRBV20-1; D unclear. The CDR3 is made up of 15 amino acids. V lost 6 bases and J 6 bases, leaving 24 bases between the germline ends. Germline-derived CDR1 and CDR2 are DFQATT and SNEGSKA (reference sequence). For the CDR3, the DNA is TGCAGTGCCCGCCCAGTGGCCAGGTCCGTGGGCGAGCAGTACTTC. Its protein product is CSARPVARSVGEQYF.

The chain has TRBV5-6 and TRBJ1-2, with D possibly matching TRBD1 (6 bases). Looked up from germline, CDR1 is SGHDT and CDR2 is YYEEEE. V dropped 0 bases and J dropped 7 bases, with 13 bases sitting between them. The CDR3 is made up of 14 amino acids. CDR3 nucleotides: TGTGCCAGCAGCTTGGGGCGCAGGGGAATTGGCTACACCTTC. This gives the protein CASSLGRRGIGYTF. The whole variable domain, remainder taken from reference TRBV5-6 and TRBJ1-2, is DAGVTQSPTHLIKTRGQQVTLRCSPKSGHDTVSWYQQALGQGPQFIFQYYEEEERQRGNFPDRFSGHQFPNYSSELNVNALLLGDSALYLCASSLGRRGIGYTFGSGTRLTVV.

In its sample, this clonotype was seen many times. V usage is TRBV12-5 and J usage is TRBJ2-1; 8 nucleotides line up with TRBD2. Trimming took 7 bases from V and 4 from J; bases not matched to a gene: 12. The CDR3 sequence is 16 residues long. From germline, CDR1 is LGHNT and CDR2 FRNRAP. The CDR3 nucleotides read TGTGCTAGTGCCAAGAGCTTGGTAGCGGGGTACAATGAGCAGTTCTTC. This gives the protein CASAKSLVAGYNEQFF.

This clonotype was observed many times. The chain links TRBV12-3 or TRBV12-4 to TRBJ1-6, with a weak D call TRBD1 (6 bases). The CDR3 consists of 14 residues. Trimming pared 6 bases from V and 7 bases from J, leaving 13 bases between. The CDR3 sequence: CASSGGQGNSPLHF. The CDR3 nucleotides read TGTGCCAGCAGCGGGGGGCAGGGGAATTCACCCCTCCACTTT.

This clonotype occurred many times. The chain uses TRBV10-1 and TRBJ2-1, with TRBD2 as a possible D gene (6 bases). This CDR3 comprises 16 residues. Germline CDR1 is WNHNN and CDR2 is SYGVQD (reference sequence). V was shortened by 6 bases and J by 3 bases, with 18 bases between the two germline ends. CDR3 nucleotides: TGCGCCAGCAGCGCCCTGGGGGGAAATATCTACAATGAGCAGTTCTTC. Amino acid sequence: CASSALGGNIYNEQFF.

This clonotype occurred many times. The chain has TRBV10-3 and TRBJ2-6; 10 nucleotides match TRBD1. J was trimmed by 2 bases and V by 0 bases; bases with no gene match: 4. The CDR3 is 18 amino acids. Per the germline V gene, CDR1 is ENHRY and CDR2 is SYGVKD. As DNA, the CDR3 is TGTGCCATCAGTGAGTCCCGACAGGGGGCAACTGGGGCCAACGTCCTGACTTTC. Its protein is CAISESRQGATGANVLTF.

This clonotype was seen ten or more times. CDR3 sequence: CASGLSGAYEQYF. In DNA form, the CDR3 reads TGTGCTAGTGGTTTGTCTGGGGCCTACGAGCAGTACTTC. The chain recombines TRBV12-5 with TRBJ2-7; D not resolved. Trimming left V 2 bases short and J 2 bases short, with 7 bases between. CDR3 size: 13 residues. Germline CDR1 is LGHNT and CDR2 is FRNRAP.

The rearrangement joins TRBV5-1 to TRBJ2-1, with a tentative D call TRBD1 (5 bases). The V end was cut by 4 bases, the J end by 2 bases, with 13 bases between. This CDR3 has 15 residues. From germline, CDR1 is SGHRS and CDR2 YFSETQ. CDR3 sequence reads: CASSLGQAAYNEQFF. The CDR3 coding sequence is TGCGCCAGCAGCCTGGGGCAGGCCGCCTACAATGAGCAGTTCTTC.

This clonotype has at least ten counts. The chain carries TRBV20-1 and TRBJ2-3, with D perhaps given as TRBD1 or TRBD2 (7 bases each). The CDR3 loop spans 16 amino acids. The germline gives CDR1 DFQATT, CDR2 SNEGSKA (reference sequence). Trimming stripped 4 bases from V and 0 bases from J, with 17 bases between. CDR3 sequence (DNA): TGCAGTGCTAACAGGGGACTAATCTCTAGCACAGATACGCAGTATTTT. Amino acids: CSANRGLISSTDTQYF.

This clonotype has only a few counts. The genes are TRBV6-2 or TRBV6-3 and TRBJ2-1; 8 bases agree with TRBD2. This CDR3 has 16 amino acids. Germline V gene sequence: CDR1 MNHEY, CDR2 SVGEGT. V lost 1 base, J lost 7 bases, and 9 bases stayed unmatched. CDR3: CASSYWIAGSGNEQFF. CDR3 sequence (DNA): TGTGCCAGCAGTTACTGGATAGCGGGAAGTGGAAATGAGCAGTTCTTC.

The rearrangement joins TRBV6-1 to TRBJ2-5, with D maybe TRBD1 (6 bases). Germline assignment: CDR1 MNHNS and CDR2 SASEGT. Between the trimmed V and J ends, which lost 6 bases and 5 bases, there was a span of 16 bases. The CDR3 runs to 14 residues. DNA for the CDR3: TGTGCCAGCAGCCCTCAACAGGGTTGGGAGACCCAGTACTTC. Protein: CASSPQQGWETQYF.

The genes are TRBV20-1 and TRBJ1-5; D is unclear. V was shortened by 6 bases and J by 3 bases, with 12 bases between the two germline ends. The CDR3 runs to 13 residues. Germline lookup yields CDR1 DFQATT and CDR2 SNEGSKA (reference sequence). CDR3 loop: CSAQPGSNQPQHF. CDR3 bases: TGCAGTGCCCAACCGGGCTCCAATCAGCCCCAGCATTTT.

V is TRBV9 and J is TRBJ2-7; 8 bases fit TRBD2. Germline trimming cut 3 bases from V and 3 bases from J; bases unmatched to any gene: 11. The V gene's germline CDR1 is SGDLS and CDR2 YYNGEE. This CDR3 contains 16 residues. The CDR3 DNA follows: TGTGCCAGCAGCGCCCGAAGGTTAGCGGGATTCTACGAGCAGTACTTC. Protein product: CASSARRLAGFYEQYF.

The table lists this clonotype with a few counts. The V and J genes are TRBV4-1 and TRBJ2-7; 14 bases agree with TRBD2. Trimming cost V 3 bases and J 5 bases; bases outside gene matches: 6. CDR1 is MGHRA, CDR2 YSYEKL, per germline. The CDR3 totals 16 residues. The CDR3 sequence: CASSQGLAGVSHEQYF. The CDR3 DNA is TGCGCCAGCAGCCAGGGACTAGCGGGAGTAAGCCACGAGCAGTACTTC.

In its sample, this clonotype was seen a few times. The rearrangement uses TRBV19 and TRBJ2-5; D may be TRBD2 (5 bases). Germline V gene lookup returns CDR1 LNHDA and CDR2 SQIVND (reference sequence). The CDR3 extends over 14 amino acids. V dropped 6 bases and J dropped 4 bases, with 15 bases sitting between them. This chain's CDR3 is CASSDYLLGETQYF. The DNA for the CDR3 is TGTGCCAGTAGCGACTACCTCCTTGGAGAGACCCAGTACTTC.

This clonotype was observed at least ten times. This chain joins TRBV20-1 and TRBJ2-5; 9 positions match TRBD1. Unmatched junction bases numbered 12, after V lost 5 bases and J lost 5 bases. The CDR3 extends over 15 amino acids. CDR1 and CDR2 (germline): DFQATT, SNEGSKA (reference sequence). In DNA form, the CDR3 reads TGCAGTGCTTCCACTTATGGGACAGGGAGTGAGACCCAGTACTTC. Encoded protein: CSASTYGTGSETQYF.

The V gene is TRBV20-1, the J gene TRBJ1-2; 9 nucleotides match TRBD1. The CDR3 runs to 16 residues. Germline lookup yields CDR1 DFQATT and CDR2 SNEGSKA (reference sequence). CDR3: CCVPGQGATTNYGYTF. The CDR3 DNA reads as TGCTGTGTTCCGGGACAGGGTGCTACTACTAACTATGGCTACACCTTC.

V gene TRBV21-1 combines with J gene TRBJ1-1; whether TRBD1, the table's D call, matches the DNA was not checked. TRBV21-1 is a recognized pseudogene. There are 13 residues in the CDR3. This CDR3 is CAPRGAPNTEAFF. The DNA for the CDR3 is TGTGCCCCCCGCGGGGCACCGAACACTGAAGCTTTCTTT.

The chain is built from TRBV4-2 and TRBJ1-4, with TRBD1 matching 8 bases. The CDR3 totals 15 residues. CDR1 is LGHNA, CDR2 YNFKEQ, per germline. V lost 0 bases and J lost 8; bases outside the gene matches: 5. The CDR3 loop is CASSQDAGGEEKLFF. The CDR3 DNA is TGTGCCAGCAGCCAAGATGCAGGGGGCGAAGAAAAACTGTTTTTT.

This clonotype was picked up many times. The chain recombines TRBV5-1 with TRBJ2-5; D may match TRBD1 or TRBD2 (6 bases each). The CDR3 has 16 amino acids. The germline V and J ends were trimmed by 2 bases and 4 bases, with 18 bases remaining between them. Germline V lookup: CDR1 SGHRS, CDR2 YFSETQ. Here the CDR3 reads CASSFKTGRPLETQYF. CDR3 DNA sequence: TGCGCCAGCAGCTTCAAAACAGGGAGGCCCTTAGAGACCCAGTACTTC.

This chain uses TRBV6-1 with TRBJ2-5; no reliable D call. The CDR3 extends over 13 amino acids. Per the germline V gene, CDR1 is MNHNS and CDR2 is SASEGT. Trimming cost V 4 bases and J 5 bases, with 11 bases left between them. CDR3 in DNA: TGTGCCAGCAGTGCCGACCTGAGGGAGACCCAGTACTTC. This codes for CASSADLRETQYF.

This clonotype was recorded many times. V gene TRBV7-9 combines with J gene TRBJ1-1; tentative D call: TRBD1 (6 bases). V was shortened by 6 bases and J by 1 base, with 12 bases between the two germline ends. The V gene's germline CDR1 is SEHNR and CDR2 FQNEAQ (reference sequence). The CDR3 loop spans 14 amino acids. The CDR3 sequence: CASRQLGGNTEAFF. CDR3 bases: TGTGCCAGCAGGCAACTAGGGGGGAACACTGAAGCTTTCTTT.

V and J are TRBV14 and TRBJ2-7, with TRBD2 matching 9 bases. V dropped 4 bases and J dropped 5; count of bases not matched to a gene: 6. CDR1 is SGHDN, CDR2 FVKESK, per germline. The CDR3 length is 14 residues. CDR3 nucleotide sequence: TGTGCCAGCAGCCGCGGGACTAGCTACCACGAGCAGTACGTC. This sequence encodes CASSRGTSYHEQYV.

A few counts support this clonotype. The V and J genes are TRBV4-2 and TRBJ2-5; D is ambiguous. The CDR3 spans 16 residues. The V and J ends lost 1 base and 0 bases respectively, with 12 bases between them. Germline lookup yields CDR1 LGHNA and CDR2 YNFKEQ. The CDR3 reads CASSQGTKSYQETQYF. In DNA, the CDR3 is TGTGCCAGCAGCCAAGGAACTAAATCGTACCAAGAGACCCAGTACTTC.

This clonotype was found many times. V is TRBV12-3 or TRBV12-4 and J is TRBJ2-5; no clear D. Between the trimmed V and J ends, which lost 6 bases and 5 bases, there was a span of 16 bases. The CDR3 length is 14 residues. CDR3 nucleotides: TGTGCCAGCAGAACCACCGGGTCCTCTGAGACCCAGTACTTC. Residues: CASRTTGSSETQYF.

This clonotype showed up just a few times. The chain carries TRBV10-2 and TRBJ2-1; 12 bases fit TRBD2. Germline V lookup: CDR1 WSHSY, CDR2 SAAADI. The CDR3 runs 14 residues. After removal of 8 bases from V and 4 bases from J, the junction contained 3 bases not matched to a gene. The CDR3 loop is CASLTSGGYNEQFF. As DNA, the CDR3 is TGCGCCAGCCTTACTAGCGGGGGGTACAATGAGCAGTTCTTC.

The chain carries TRBV6-5 and TRBJ2-6; D is unresolved. The V gene lost 1 base and the J gene lost 1 base, with 5 bases spanning the gap. Germline CDR1 MNHEY, CDR2 SVGAGI. The CDR3 totals 15 residues. The CDR3 coding sequence is TGTGCCAGCAGTTACTTGAGTTCTGGGGCCAACGTCCTGACTTTC. Translating it yields CASSYLSSGANVLTF.

V usage is TRBV20-1 and J usage is TRBJ2-1, with 8 bases identical to TRBD2. V gave up 0 bases and J gave up 7 bases; unmatched junction bases: 8. CDR1 is DFQATT and CDR2 is SNEGSKA in the germline V gene (reference sequence). The CDR3 contains 15 residues. The CDR3 region has the DNA TGCAGTGCTAGAGATCGAGCGGGAGCTGGTAATGAGCAGTTCTTC. Residues: CSARDRAGAGNEQFF.

This clonotype was counted a few times. V gene TRBV20-1 combines with J gene TRBJ2-1; possibly TRBD1 for D (6 bases). This CDR3 spans 14 amino acids. The germline V gene encodes CDR1 DFQATT and CDR2 SNEGSKA (reference sequence). Trimming stripped 6 bases from V and 8 bases from J, with 20 bases between. CDR3 region: CSANTGTFGHEQFF. CDR3 nucleotide sequence: TGCAGTGCAAATACAGGGACCTTCGGCCATGAGCAGTTCTTC.

This clonotype was seen more than once but under ten times. The chain uses TRBV3-1 and TRBJ2-1, with 16 bases that match TRBD2. Germline CDR1 reads LGHDT; CDR2 reads YNNKEL (reference sequence). CDR3 length equals 17 residues. V dropped 4 bases and J dropped 1; count of bases not matched to a gene: 1. The DNA of the CDR3 is TGTGCCAGCAGCCCGGGACTAGCGGGAGGGTCCTACAATGAGCAGTTCTTC. The encoded protein is CASSPGLAGGSYNEQFF.